Presented here are 17 T cell receptor beta chains from one specimen sequenced in a study of blood T cell repertoires in COVID-19. The table came from immunoSEQ multiplex PCR; TCRdb's copy has only in-frame clones and leaves some out. The sample shows fewer than 350,000 clones, approximately 88% of them seen only once. The sequenced sample was peripheral blood. The receptor set was obtained from a man aged 25 to 45 with COVID-19, enrolled during active disease.

The J gene is TRBJ2-1, the V gene TRBV9; 10 nucleotides agree with TRBD2. V lost 7 bases and J lost 5; bases outside the gene matches: 9. The CDR3 is made up of 15 amino acids. Germline values: CDR1 SGDLS, CDR2 YYNGEE. The CDR3 DNA follows: TGTGCCAGCGCCAGAAGGACTAGCGGTAACAATGAGCAGTTCTTC. Translating gives CASARRTSGNNEQFF.

The V call is TRBV6-2 or TRBV6-3, the J call TRBJ1-5, with D possibly TRBD1 on 5 matching bases. V lost 3 bases and J lost 4, with 7 bases in between. Germline CDR1 reads MNHEY; CDR2 reads SVGEGT. CDR3 length: 13 residues. CDR3 DNA sequence: TGTGCCAGCAGTTATACAGGTAATCAGCCCCAGCATTTT. Amino acid sequence: CASSYTGNQPQHF.

The rearrangement links TRBV16 to TRBJ1-2, with 7 bases aligning to TRBD1. Germline V gene sequence: CDR1 KGHSY, CDR2 FQNENV. V shed 0 bases and J 4 bases; nucleotides not matched to a gene: 8. The CDR3 spans 16 residues. The CDR3 DNA sequence: TGTGCCAGCAGCCAATCGTCAGGGGGATCCCTCTATGGCTACACCTTC. Its protein is CASSQSSGGSLYGYTF. Together with reference TRBV16 and TRBJ1-2, the CDR3 gives the full variable domain: GEEVAQTPKHLVRGEGQKAKLYCAPIKGHSYVFWYQQVLKNEFKFLISFQNENVFDETGMPKERFSAKCLPNSPCSLEIQATKLEDSAVYFCASSQSSGGSLYGYTFGSGTRLTVV.

The chain joins TRBV24-1 to TRBJ2-3; 9 bases line up with TRBD1. The CDR3 is 14 residues long. Looked up from germline, CDR1 is KGHDR and CDR2 is SFDVKD. The V gene end was trimmed by 6 bases and the J gene end by 7 bases; junction bases not matched to a gene: 7. CDR3 nucleotides: TGTGCCACCAGTACTGGGACAGGGACCCATACGCAGTATTTT. Encoded protein: CATSTGTGTHTQYF.

The sample holds one count of this clone. The chain has TRBV24-1 and TRBJ1-2; 7 bases line up with TRBD1. The ends lost 5 bases at V and 5 bases at J; junction bases unmatched: 4. The germline V gene encodes CDR1 KGHDR and CDR2 SFDVKD. CDR3 length equals 13 residues. In DNA form, the CDR3 reads TGTGCCACCAGTGGCACAGGGGTATATGGCTACACCTTC. It codes for CATSGTGVYGYTF.

Concerning this clone itself: The identical CDR3 is also encoded by other nucleotide sequences in the sample. This chain links TRBV9 with TRBJ1-5; 10 positions match TRBD1. The CDR3 is 14 amino acids. J gave up 7 bases and V 0 bases, and 1 base lay outside the gene matches. From germline, CDR1 is SGDLS and CDR2 YYNGEE. The CDR3 DNA reads TGTGCCAGCAGCGTAGGGACAGGGGGGCAGCCCCAGCATTTT. Translation: CASSVGTGGQPQHF.

Turning to this clone: The junction and the germline gene differ at one end; a read error may be behind it. The rearrangement links TRBV29-1 to TRBJ1-2; TRBD1 matches at 9 bases. Germline V gene data show CDR1 as SQVTM and CDR2 as ANQGSEA. The CDR3 loop spans 12 amino acids. CDR3 sequence (DNA): TGCAGCTTTGACAGGGGGAGCTATGGCTACACCTTC. Protein sequence: CSFDRGSYGYTF.

CDR3 sequence (DNA): TGTGCCAGCTCACCCGGTTTCGACAGGGCCTATGGCTACACCTTC. Translating gives CASSPGFDRAYGYTF. The V gene is TRBV18, the J gene TRBJ1-2; 7 nucleotides agree with TRBD1. After removal of 3 bases from V and 4 bases from J, the junction contained 8 bases not matched to a gene. Germline-derived CDR1 and CDR2 are KGHSH and LQKENI. This CDR3 is 15 amino acids long.

This clone was observed once. V usage is TRBV20-1 and J usage is TRBJ2-5; D not certain. The germline V gene has CDR1 DFQATT and CDR2 SNEGSKA (reference sequence). Trimming left V 3 bases short and J 5 bases short, with 10 bases between. The CDR3 is 12 amino acids. The CDR3 protein is CSASSGFETQYF. The CDR3 bases are TGCAGTGCTAGTTCCGGGTTCGAGACCCAGTACTTC.

This chain uses TRBV6-2 or TRBV6-3 with TRBJ2-2, with TRBD1 as a possible D gene (6 bases). Per the germline V gene, CDR1 is MNHEY and CDR2 is SVGEGT. V shed 5 bases and J shed 7 bases, with 17 bases lying between them. The CDR3 spans 15 residues. The CDR3 DNA is TGTGCCAGCAGTCCAGGGGTACTTCAAGTCGGGGAGCTGTTTTTT. The encoded protein is CASSPGVLQVGELFF.

The CDR3 sequence: CASSPDRAIYGYTF. The CDR3 nucleotides read TGTGCCAGCTCACCGGACAGAGCGATCTATGGCTACACCTTC. The genes are TRBV18 and TRBJ1-2; D might be TRBD1 (6 bases). The CDR3 loop spans 14 amino acids. CDR1 is KGHSH, CDR2 LQKENI, per germline. The V and J ends lost 3 bases and 4 bases respectively, with 12 bases between them.

This clone was recorded only once. This chain connects TRBV5-1 to TRBJ1-2; no definite D call. V was trimmed by 4 bases and J by 7 bases, leaving 11 bases between them. The germline V gene has CDR1 SGHRS and CDR2 YFSETQ. This CDR3 is 12 amino acids long. DNA of the CDR3: TGCGCCAGCAGCATAGACACTCGTGGCTACACCTTC. Amino acids: CASSIDTRGYTF.

This clone has only a few counts. This chain connects TRBV12-3 or TRBV12-4 to TRBJ1-2; no firm D call. This CDR3 is built from 13 residues. V was clipped by 3 bases and J by 4 bases, with 9 bases between them. CDR3 nucleotide sequence: TGTGCCAGCAGTTTGTCCCAGTCCTATGGCTACACCTTC. Protein: CASSLSQSYGYTF.

This clone was seen just once. This chain connects TRBV19 to TRBJ2-2, with D perhaps matching TRBD1 (6 bases). This CDR3 spans 17 amino acids. Germline values: CDR1 LNHDA, CDR2 SQIVND (reference sequence). Trimming shortened V by 3 bases and J by 6 bases, and 20 bases separated the two germline ends. For the CDR3, the DNA is TGTGCCAGTAGTATGGGGCGGTTCCAGGGGACCCCCGGGGAGCTGTTTTTT. This translates into CASSMGRFQGTPGELFF.

This chain uses TRBV5-1 with TRBJ2-1, with TRBD2 identical over 7 bases. CDR1 SGHRS and CDR2 YFSETQ come from the germline V gene. The CDR3 covers 15 residues. Unmatched junction bases numbered 6, after V lost 0 bases and J lost 6 bases. The CDR3: CASSLGAGPTNEQFF. Here the CDR3 DNA reads TGCGCCAGCAGCTTGGGAGCGGGACCTACCAATGAGCAGTTCTTC.

The chain is built from TRBV7-3 and TRBJ2-3; 7 bases map to TRBD2. Trimming cost V 8 bases and J 0 bases; bases outside gene matches: 5. The CDR3 loop spans 14 amino acids. CDR1 is SGHTA and CDR2 is FQGTGA in the germline V gene. The CDR3 DNA sequence: TGTGCCAGCGGGAGGGCTCAGAGCACAGATACGCAGTATTTT. Protein product: CASGRAQSTDTQYF.

The J gene is TRBJ2-1, the V gene TRBV6-2 or TRBV6-3; 9 bases align to TRBD2. V shed 2 bases, J shed 5 bases, and the junction held 10 bases outside the gene matches. The CDR3 consists of 17 residues. The germline V gene encodes CDR1 MNHEY and CDR2 SVGEGT. CDR3 nucleotide sequence: TGTGCCAGCAGTTACCCCAGGGTAGCGGGAGTTAACAATGAGCAGTTCTTC. Protein: CASSYPRVAGVNNEQFF.